This T cell receptor (beta chain) originates from a study of cytomegalovirus exposure and HLA in healthy donors. About the research overall: Unique TCRs from HLA-typed donors, 65 million to 85 million of them, were held in an early data release. Study conclusions and caveats: With later analysis, a missense DCLRE1C variant became linked to TCR beta V- and J-gene trimming. Usually a TCR sequence was rare, but some public TCRs were found in many donors.

A multiplex PCR was run with 60 Vbeta primers and 13 Jbeta primers. The protocol was immunoSEQ multiplex PCR, while the TCRdb copy is restricted to in-frame clones and leaves out a portion. The listing records approximately 110,000 clones. About this clone: Its target is not known.

V lost 1 base and J 1 base, leaving 7 bases between the germline ends. Per the germline V gene, CDR1 is MDHEN and CDR2 is SYDVKM. The CDR3 runs to 14 residues. V is TRBV28 and J is TRBJ1-1; no reliable D call. The TCR comes from a man aged 30 to 45 in good health and CMV-seronegative. The sample taken for sequencing was PBMCs. The CDR3 is CASSLLAANTEAFF. The CDR3 DNA is TGTGCCAGCAGTTTATTAGCGGCGAACACTGAAGCTTTCTTT.